This T cell receptor beta chain was profiled in a study of control samples from healthy donors and cancer patients. Assay used: immunoSEQ multiplex PCR; TCRdb lists only in-frame clones, some missing. The sample holds about 170,000 clones, around 90% seen once. This CDR3 region has 12 residues. Trimming removed 6 bases from V and 5 bases from J, with 13 bases in between. Per germline, CDR1 SQVTM and CDR2 ANQGSEA. The sample was blood. The V and J genes are TRBV29-1 and TRBJ1-2; no clear D. The clonotype comes from a woman under 40 in good health. The CDR3 region has the DNA TGCAGCGTCTCGGGATTCTTATATGGCTACACCTTC. Translated: CSVSGFLYGYTF.